These T cell receptor beta chains were read from a single sample in a study of T cells after yellow fever vaccination. TCRdb itself ran the 5' RACE reads through MiXCR, one entry per CDR3 protein. The data contain 250,000 to 400,000 distinct CDR3 sequences, around 4.4% of them singletons. The sequencing here drew on PBMCs, taken 15 days after the yellow fever booster vaccination. These TCRs come from a man aged 18 to 30 who received the YFV17D yellow fever vaccine. The CDR3 runs from the conserved cysteine through the conserved F or W. Fields, in order: CDR3 protein, CDR3 DNA, J gene, D gene, V gene, clone size. The D gene is left open where the match is weak. Rows may omit the clone size; those that give it use once, few, many or a size class.

CASRIGVSGVTDTQYF	TGTGCCAGCCGGATCGGGGTCAGCGGGGTCACAGATACGCAGTATTTT	TRBJ2-3	TRBD2	TRBV27	.
CASSLPLDYNSPLHF	TGCGCCAGCAGCTTACCACTTGATTATAATTCACCCCTCCACTTT	TRBJ1-6	.	TRBV5-1	.
CASGYRDGNSPLHF	TGTGCCAGCGGTTACCGGGACGGGAATTCACCCCTCCACTTT	TRBJ1-6	.	TRBV2	.
CASSLAPGSPNEKLFF	TGTGCCAGCAGCTTGGCGCCCGGGTCGCCGAATGAAAAACTGTTTTTT	TRBJ1-4	.	TRBV5-6	many
CADGTPGDTQYF	TGTGCCGACGGGACTCCCGGGGATACGCAGTATTTT	TRBJ2-3	.	TRBV12-3/TRBV12-4	few
CASSLAGTTEAFF	TGTGCCAGCAGCTTAGCAGGGACCACTGAAGCTTTCTTT	TRBJ1-1	.	TRBV7-9	few
CASSFQGSVTEAFF	TGTGCCAGCAGCTTCCAGGGGTCGGTCACTGAAGCTTTCTTT	TRBJ1-1	.	TRBV7-9	many
CSARWERGMNTEAFF	TGCAGTGCTAGATGGGAGAGGGGCATGAACACTGAAGCTTTCTTT	TRBJ1-1	.	TRBV20-1	many
CASSPRMSQELPYGYTF	TGTGCCAGCAGCCCACGTATGTCCCAGGAACTACCCTATGGCTACACCTTC	TRBJ1-2	.	TRBV7-9	.
CASSLGPDRGSYNSPLHF	TGTGCCAGCAGCTTAGGGCCGGACAGGGGGTCCTATAATTCACCCCTCCACTTT	TRBJ1-6	TRBD1	TRBV7-3	.
CASSQGAAGQAPYNEQFF	TGCGCCAGCAGCCAAGGGGCCGCGGGACAGGCTCCCTACAATGAGCAGTTCTTC	TRBJ2-1	TRBD1	TRBV4-3	.
CASGLVVEKLFF	TGTGCTAGTGGTTTGGTTGTTGAAAAACTGTTTTTT	TRBJ1-4	.	TRBV12-5	many
CSAHHRNYGYTF	TGCAGTGCTCACCACCGTAACTATGGCTACACCTTC	TRBJ1-2	.	TRBV20-1	many
CASSLQENTIYF	TGTGCCAGCAGCTTACAGGAAAACACCATATATTTT	TRBJ1-3	.	TRBV7-9	few
CSVGQSEQYF	TGCAGCGTTGGTCAATCGGAGCAGTACTTC	TRBJ2-7	.	TRBV29-1	.